This TCR beta chain was recovered during a study of CD8 T cells in Susac syndrome. The length of the CDR3 is 16 residues. Per the germline V gene, CDR1 is MDHEN and CDR2 is SYDVKM. V lost 8 bases, J lost 7 bases, and 14 bases stayed unmatched. Random hexamers were used to reverse transcribe the RNA input (about 0.5 to 1 ug). Multiplex immunoSEQ PCR targeted 54 Vbeta and 13 Jbeta TCR beta segments. Each CDR3 protein is one row after TCRdb ran MiXCR on the immunoSEQ multiplex PCR reads. This table has hundreds of thousands of distinct CDR3 sequences, 85% to 95% appearing once. CD8+ and CD4+ T cells were negatively isolated; TEMRA cells were FACS-enriched.

The sample taken for sequencing was CD4+ T cells from PBMCs. J is TRBJ1-4 and V is TRBV28; 9 positions agree with TRBD1. The clonotype originates from a human donor with multiple sclerosis. CDR3: CASGPFTGGGGEKLFF. CDR3 DNA sequence: TGTGCCAGCGGGCCCTTTACAGGGGGCGGAGGTGAAAAACTGTTTTTT.